Below, 15 T cell receptor beta chains from the same sample are listed, as sequenced in a study of blood T cell repertoires in COVID-19. Generated by immunoSEQ multiplex PCR, the TCRdb table keeps only in-frame clones and is missing some. The sample has about 240,000 clones; around 90% are singletons. The sample taken for sequencing was peripheral blood. The source of these receptors is a man aged 55 to 70 who had recovered from COVID-19.

The count of this clone is one. The chain carries TRBV21-1 and TRBJ2-7; the D call TRBD1 from the table was never checked on the DNA. TRBV21-1 is designated a pseudogene. The CDR3 is 11 residues long. CDR3 nucleotide sequence: TGTGCTCGGCAGGGGGCTTACGAGCAGTACGTC. This translates into CARQGAYEQYV.

The chain employs TRBV7-6 and TRBJ1-5, with D possibly TRBD1 on 6 matching bases. Germline lookup yields CDR1 SGHVS and CDR2 FNYEAQ. The V end was cut by 5 bases, the J end by 4 bases, with 18 bases between. The CDR3 runs 16 residues. The CDR3 sequence is CASSLSGRGGNQPQHF. CDR3 sequence (DNA): TGTGCCAGCAGCCTGTCCGGTAGGGGGGGGAATCAGCCCCAGCATTTT.

This rearrangement joins TRBV6-5 to TRBJ2-3; TRBD2 aligns across 11 bases. This CDR3 is built from 15 residues. Trimming cost V 7 bases and J 0 bases; bases outside gene matches: 3. The germline gives CDR1 MNHEY, CDR2 SVGAGI. Here the CDR3 reads CASILAGESTDTQYF. In DNA form, the CDR3 reads TGTGCCAGCATACTAGCGGGGGAAAGCACAGATACGCAGTATTTT.

The J gene is TRBJ2-1, the V gene TRBV5-6; 9 bases are a match to TRBD1. CDR1 is SGHDT, CDR2 YYEEEE, per germline. The trim removed 2 bases at V and 2 bases at J, leaving 8 bases unmatched. The CDR3 consists of 17 residues. The CDR3 protein is CASSFTLDRGPYNEQFF. In DNA form, the CDR3 reads TGTGCCAGCAGCTTCACCTTGGACAGGGGACCCTACAATGAGCAGTTCTTC.

J is TRBJ1-5 and V is TRBV7-9, with D possibly TRBD1 on 6 matching bases. CDR3 length: 13 residues. The germline gives CDR1 SEHNR, CDR2 FQNEAQ (reference sequence). The germline V and J ends were trimmed by 1 base and 6 bases, with 7 bases remaining between them. CDR3 region: CASSLVGGQPQHF. The DNA for the CDR3 is TGTGCCAGCAGCTTAGTAGGGGGTCAGCCCCAGCATTTT.

The chain joins TRBV6-5 to TRBJ2-7, with 7 bases matching TRBD2. CDR1 is MNHEY and CDR2 is SVGAGI in the germline V gene. The CDR3 sequence is 12 residues long. V was pared by 6 bases and J by 4 bases, with 3 bases of the junction left unmatched. The CDR3 reads CASRGGSYEQYF. The CDR3 nucleotides are TGTGCCAGCAGGGGGGGGTCATACGAGCAGTACTTC.

This chain joins TRBV2 and TRBJ1-2; D is unclear. This CDR3 contains 11 residues. Germline V gene lookup returns CDR1 SNHLY and CDR2 FYNNEI. With 11 bases removed from V and 4 bases from J, the gap between germline ends came to 11 bases. CDR3 amino acids: CAPGGSYGYTF. The DNA for the CDR3 is TGTGCCCCGGGAGGGTCCTATGGCTACACCTTC.

This clone is a singleton in its sample. V gene TRBV30 combines with J gene TRBJ2-7; D is unresolved. The CDR3 length is 11 residues. V gave up 2 bases and J gave up 6 bases, with 8 bases separating them. Germline V gives CDR1 GTSNPN, CDR2 SVGIG (reference sequence). In nucleotides, the CDR3 is TGTGCCTGGAGTTACAGCTCCGAGCAGTACTTC. Translating it yields CAWSYSSEQYF.

The V and J genes are TRBV28 and TRBJ1-1; D unresolved. The CDR3 spans 11 residues. The germline V gene has CDR1 MDHEN and CDR2 SYDVKM. Trimming pared 7 bases from V and 9 bases from J, leaving 12 bases between. CDR3 coding DNA: TGTGCCAGCACCACCATCGGGAAAGCTTTCTTT. It translates to CASTTIGKAFF.

V is TRBV19 and J is TRBJ1-4; 8 nucleotides line up with TRBD1. Looked up from germline, CDR1 is LNHDA and CDR2 is SQIVND (reference sequence). Trimming cost V 6 bases and J 2 bases; bases outside gene matches: 5. The CDR3 length is 15 residues. This CDR3 reads CASSRQGATNEKLFF. The CDR3 DNA is TGTGCCAGTAGCCGCCAGGGGGCCACTAATGAAAAACTGTTTTTT.

The count of this clone is one. The chain joins TRBV5-1 to TRBJ2-6; perhaps TRBD1 as D (5 bases). Germline V gene sequence: CDR1 SGHRS, CDR2 YFSETQ. The CDR3 loop spans 17 amino acids. V was clipped by 5 bases and J by 3 bases, with 18 bases between them. CDR3 DNA sequence: TGCGCCAGCAGTTCACAGGTTGCATCAGGTGGGGCCAACGTCCTGACTTTC. Residues: CASSSQVASGGANVLTF.

V is TRBV10-2 and J is TRBJ2-7, with 7 nucleotides matching TRBD2. Germline V gene lookup returns CDR1 WSHSY and CDR2 SAAADI. The trim removed 8 bases at V and 3 bases at J, leaving 1 base unmatched. The CDR3 totals 11 residues. The CDR3 bases are TGCGCCAGCCAGCGGGGCTACGAGCAGTACTTC. It yields the protein CASQRGYEQYF.

The V gene is TRBV5-8, the J gene TRBJ1-2; maybe TRBD1 (5 bases). The germline V and J ends were trimmed by 1 base and 4 bases, with 8 bases remaining between them. The CDR3 is made up of 13 amino acids. Germline V lookup: CDR1 SGHTS, CDR2 YDEGEE. The DNA of the CDR3 is TGTGCCAGCAGCTTGACAGGCTCCTATGGCTACACCTTC. Amino acid sequence: CASSLTGSYGYTF.

The chain couples TRBV10-2 to TRBJ1-3; D is perhaps TRBD1 (6 bases). The length of the CDR3 is 14 residues. From germline, CDR1 is WSHSY and CDR2 SAAADI. Trimming took 6 bases from V and 2 from J, leaving 11 bases between them. In nucleotides, the CDR3 is TGCGCCAGCAGCGTCGCAGGGGCTGGAAACACCATATATTTT. Translation gives CASSVAGAGNTIYF.

This sequence joins TRBV6-1 and TRBJ2-3; unclear D gene. The CDR3 runs to 12 residues. Germline CDR1 MNHNS, CDR2 SASEGT. V was cut by 2 bases and J by 3 bases, with 3 bases left in between. In nucleotides, the CDR3 is TGTGCCAGCAGTGAATATACAGATACGCAGTATTTT. Translating gives CASSEYTDTQYF.